The rows below give T cell receptor beta chains drawn from one sample of a study of cytomegalovirus exposure and HLA in healthy donors. Repertoires were generated with immunoSEQ multiplex PCR, while TCRdb's copy carries only in-frame clones and drops some. The data hold about 160,000 clones, with 79% observed a single time. The sample taken for sequencing was PBMCs. The receptors were gathered from a man in his forties in good health and CMV-seronegative. Each CDR3 is given with its conserved first and last residue. A D gene is named only where the DNA matches it firmly. Rows may omit the clone size; those that give it use once, few, many or a size class.

j_gene: TRBJ2-2
abundance: NA
d_gene: TRBD1
v_gene: TRBV5-6
CDR3nt: TGTGCCAGCAGCCGTCGGACAGGGGCGAACACCGGGGAGCTGTTTTTT
CDR3aa: CASSRRTGANTGELFF

j_gene: TRBJ2-2
abundance: once
d_gene: TRBD1
v_gene: TRBV10-3
CDR3nt: TGTGCCATCAAACCGGGACAGGGGGACACCGGGGAGCTGTTTTTT
CDR3aa: CAIKPGQGDTGELFF

j_gene: TRBJ2-7
abundance: few
d_gene: NA
v_gene: TRBV27
CDR3nt: TGTGCCAGCAGGACAGGTGCCAGCTCCTACGAGCAGTACTTC
CDR3aa: CASRTGASSYEQYF

j_gene: TRBJ2-1
abundance: NA
d_gene: TRBD2
v_gene: TRBV6-5
CDR3nt: TGTGCCAGCAGTTACTCCTTACTAGCGGGAGAAAATGAGCAGTTCTTC
CDR3aa: CASSYSLLAGENEQFF

j_gene: TRBJ1-5
abundance: few
d_gene: NA
v_gene: TRBV5-8
CDR3nt: TGTGCCAGCAGCTTGTCGGGGGATCAGCCCCAGCATTTT
CDR3aa: CASSLSGDQPQHF

j_gene: TRBJ2-5
abundance: NA
d_gene: TRBD1
v_gene: TRBV11-2
CDR3nt: TGTGCCAGCAGCCTAACTGGGGGACAGGCCCGCCAAGAGACCCAGTACTTC
CDR3aa: CASSLTGGQARQETQYF

j_gene: TRBJ2-1
abundance: NA
d_gene: NA
v_gene: TRBV15
CDR3nt: TGTGCCACCAGCAGAGATTCGAGTGCCGTAAGGCAGTTCTTC
CDR3aa: CATSRDSSAVRQFF

j_gene: TRBJ2-6
abundance: once
d_gene: NA
v_gene: TRBV5-1
CDR3nt: TGCGCCAGCAGCCTGGACCAGTTTTCTGGGGCCAACGTCCTGACTTTC
CDR3aa: CASSLDQFSGANVLTF

j_gene: TRBJ2-7
abundance: NA
d_gene: NA
v_gene: TRBV18
CDR3nt: TGTGCCAGCTCACAGAGACAGGGTCTCAGCGGGAGTACCTACGAGCAGTACTTC
CDR3aa: CASSQRQGLSGSTYEQYF

j_gene: TRBJ2-7
abundance: NA
d_gene: TRBD1
v_gene: TRBV5-1
CDR3nt: TGCGCCAGCAGCCCCCGACAGGGGTACTACGAGCAGTACTTC
CDR3aa: CASSPRQGYYEQYF

j_gene: TRBJ2-2
abundance: NA
d_gene: NA
v_gene: TRBV29-1
CDR3nt: TGCAGCGTTGACGGGATGAACACCGGGGAGCTGTTTTTT
CDR3aa: CSVDGMNTGELFF

j_gene: TRBJ1-3
abundance: NA
d_gene: TRBD1
v_gene: TRBV19
CDR3nt: TGTGCCAGTAGTGACAGGGGTCCAGGGGGCTCTGGAAACACCATATATTTT
CDR3aa: CASSDRGPGGSGNTIYF

j_gene: TRBJ1-3
abundance: NA
d_gene: NA
v_gene: TRBV6-5
CDR3nt: TGTGCCAGCAGTCTTGGACTGACCTCTGGAAACACCATATATTTT
CDR3aa: CASSLGLTSGNTIYF

j_gene: TRBJ1-5
abundance: NA
d_gene: NA
v_gene: TRBV2
CDR3nt: TGTGCCAGCAACCGGCGGGGGGAAGATCAGCCCCAGCATTTT
CDR3aa: CASNRRGEDQPQHF

j_gene: TRBJ2-1
abundance: few
d_gene: TRBD2
v_gene: TRBV7-2
CDR3nt: TGTGCCAGCAGCTCCACCGGGTCTAGCGGCGGCTACAATGAGCAGTTCTTC
CDR3aa: CASSSTGSSGGYNEQFF

j_gene: TRBJ2-1
abundance: NA
d_gene: TRBD2
v_gene: TRBV11-1
CDR3nt: TGTGCCAGCTCTGCCCTTTTAGCGGGAGGGGCCTACAATGAGCAGTTCTTC
CDR3aa: CASSALLAGGAYNEQFF

j_gene: TRBJ2-7
abundance: few
d_gene: TRBD2
v_gene: TRBV6-5
CDR3nt: TGTGCCAGCACCTCATACGGGACTAGCGGGATACCGTACTTC
CDR3aa: CASTSYGTSGIPYF

j_gene: TRBJ2-7
abundance: NA
d_gene: TRBD1
v_gene: TRBV19
CDR3nt: TGTGCCAGTAGTATTGGACAGGGAAACGAGCAGTACTTC
CDR3aa: CASSIGQGNEQYF

j_gene: TRBJ2-1
abundance: NA
d_gene: TRBD2
v_gene: TRBV18
CDR3nt: TGTGCCAGCTCGATACTAGCGGGAGCAAATAATGAGCAGTTCTTC
CDR3aa: CASSILAGANNEQFF

j_gene: TRBJ2-5
abundance: NA
d_gene: TRBD1
v_gene: TRBV6-5
CDR3nt: TGTGCCAGCAGTGTGACAGGGTACGGGACCCAGTACTTC
CDR3aa: CASSVTGYGTQYF

j_gene: TRBJ1-2
abundance: NA
d_gene: NA
v_gene: TRBV11-2
CDR3nt: TGTGCCAGCAGCTTAGAAGGGAGGTACTATGGCTACACCTTC
CDR3aa: CASSLEGRYYGYTF

j_gene: TRBJ2-1
abundance: NA
d_gene: TRBD2
v_gene: TRBV10-1
CDR3nt: TGCGCCAGCGGGCGGGAGGTCGGCGATGAGCAGTTCTTC
CDR3aa: CASGREVGDEQFF

j_gene: TRBJ2-3
abundance: NA
d_gene: TRBD2
v_gene: TRBV6-4
CDR3nt: TGTGCCAGCAGTGACGCGGGAGGCACAGATACGCAGTATTTT
CDR3aa: CASSDAGGTDTQYF

j_gene: TRBJ2-1
abundance: NA
d_gene: NA
v_gene: TRBV5-1
CDR3nt: TGCGCCAGCAGCTTGGGACTAGTGGGCTACAATGAGCAGTTCTTC
CDR3aa: CASSLGLVGYNEQFF

j_gene: TRBJ2-6
abundance: NA
d_gene: TRBD1
v_gene: TRBV19
CDR3nt: TGTGCCAGTAGTGCAGGGGGCGGTGGGGCCAACGTCCTGACTTTC
CDR3aa: CASSAGGGGANVLTF

j_gene: TRBJ1-1
abundance: NA
d_gene: TRBD1
v_gene: TRBV6-5
CDR3nt: TGTGCCAGCAGTACGCGGACAGGGGGCGCCGCTGAAGCTTTCTTT
CDR3aa: CASSTRTGGAAEAFF

j_gene: TRBJ2-7
abundance: NA
d_gene: TRBD2
v_gene: TRBV6-6
CDR3nt: TGTGCCAGCACCTGGGAGGCTAGCGGGAGGGCATTGGAATACTTC
CDR3aa: CASTWEASGRALEYF

j_gene: TRBJ2-7
abundance: NA
d_gene: TRBD1
v_gene: TRBV27
CDR3nt: TGTGCCAGCCGACCAGCGGACAGGCCCTACGAGCAGTACTTC
CDR3aa: CASRPADRPYEQYF

j_gene: TRBJ2-7
abundance: NA
d_gene: NA
v_gene: TRBV5-1
CDR3nt: TGCGCCAGCAGCTTGATAGGAGGGCGATCCTACGAGCAGTACTTC
CDR3aa: CASSLIGGRSYEQYF

j_gene: TRBJ2-1
abundance: NA
d_gene: TRBD2
v_gene: TRBV7-2
CDR3nt: TGTGCCAGCAGCTTTGGGGGACAGCTTAGCGGGAGGGGATACAATGAGCAGTTCTTC
CDR3aa: CASSFGGQLSGRGYNEQFF

j_gene: TRBJ1-4
abundance: NA
d_gene: NA
v_gene: TRBV5-1
CDR3nt: TGCGCCAGCAGCTCCCCCACGGAGGAAAAACTGTTTTTT
CDR3aa: CASSSPTEEKLFF

j_gene: TRBJ2-1
abundance: NA
d_gene: TRBD1
v_gene: TRBV28
CDR3nt: TGTGCCAGCAGTCTCCCCGGGACAGGGATTGAGCAGTTCTTC
CDR3aa: CASSLPGTGIEQFF

j_gene: TRBJ1-2
abundance: NA
d_gene: TRBD1
v_gene: TRBV30
CDR3nt: TGTGCCTGGAGTGGAATTGGACAGGGGGTCCCGGGTGGCTACACCTTC
CDR3aa: CAWSGIGQGVPGGYTF

j_gene: TRBJ1-1
abundance: NA
d_gene: TRBD1
v_gene: TRBV25-1
CDR3nt: TGTGCCAGCAGTGTGAACAGGGGCCAATATTTAGCTTTCTTT
CDR3aa: CASSVNRGQYLAFF

j_gene: TRBJ2-2
abundance: NA
d_gene: TRBD2
v_gene: TRBV5-1
CDR3nt: TGCGCCAGCAGCCCGACCGGGACTAGGGGGACCGGGGAGCTGTTTTTT
CDR3aa: CASSPTGTRGTGELFF

j_gene: TRBJ2-4
abundance: NA
d_gene: TRBD1
v_gene: TRBV6-6
CDR3nt: TGTGCCAGCGTACCGACAGGGCTGAACAGTCAGTACTTC
CDR3aa: CASVPTGLNSQYF

j_gene: TRBJ2-7
abundance: once
d_gene: NA
v_gene: TRBV7-6
CDR3nt: TGTGCCAGCAGCTTAGAGGGGGGGAACTACGAGCAGTACTTC
CDR3aa: CASSLEGGNYEQYF

j_gene: TRBJ2-2
abundance: NA
d_gene: TRBD2
v_gene: TRBV9
CDR3nt: TGTGCCAGCAGCGTAGGCGGGAGGGCCTTGGCCGGGGAGCTGTTTTTT
CDR3aa: CASSVGGRALAGELFF

j_gene: TRBJ2-7
abundance: NA
d_gene: TRBD2
v_gene: TRBV10-2
CDR3nt: TGCGCCAGCCGTAAGACTAGCGGGAGGGAATACGAGCAGTACTTC
CDR3aa: CASRKTSGREYEQYF

j_gene: TRBJ2-3
abundance: few
d_gene: NA
v_gene: TRBV5-1
CDR3nt: TGCGCCAGCAACCGGCAGGGTTTCGCAGATACGCAGTATTTT
CDR3aa: CASNRQGFADTQYF

j_gene: TRBJ2-5
abundance: NA
d_gene: TRBD1
v_gene: TRBV6-1
CDR3nt: TGTGCCAGCACACGGGACAGGCAAGAGACCCAGTACTTC
CDR3aa: CASTRDRQETQYF

j_gene: TRBJ2-7
abundance: NA
d_gene: NA
v_gene: TRBV5-1
CDR3nt: TGCGCCAGCAGCTTCGGGGGGGGACAGAAAGATACCTACGAGCAGTACTTC
CDR3aa: CASSFGGGQKDTYEQYF

j_gene: TRBJ2-3
abundance: NA
d_gene: NA
v_gene: TRBV5-1
CDR3nt: TGCGCCAGCAGCTTGGCTGTAAGACAGCAACACACAGATACGCAGTATTTT
CDR3aa: CASSLAVRQQHTDTQYF

j_gene: TRBJ2-5
abundance: NA
d_gene: NA
v_gene: TRBV11-3
CDR3nt: TGTGCCAGCAGCCCTAGTCCATTGGGTCGGCAAGAGACCCAGTACTTC
CDR3aa: CASSPSPLGRQETQYF

j_gene: TRBJ2-7
abundance: few
d_gene: TRBD2
v_gene: TRBV6-5
CDR3nt: TGTGCCAGCAGTGTGGCCGTAGCGGGAGGGTTCGAGCAGTACTTC
CDR3aa: CASSVAVAGGFEQYF

j_gene: TRBJ1-2
abundance: NA
d_gene: TRBD1
v_gene: TRBV5-1
CDR3nt: TGCGCCAGCACGAACAGGGGGGAGGATGGCTACACCTTC
CDR3aa: CASTNRGEDGYTF

j_gene: TRBJ1-2
abundance: NA
d_gene: TRBD1
v_gene: TRBV5-1
CDR3nt: TGCGCCAGCAGCTTATCCGGGACAGCAAGACTTGGCTACACCTTC
CDR3aa: CASSLSGTARLGYTF

j_gene: TRBJ2-7
abundance: NA
d_gene: TRBD1
v_gene: TRBV7-6
CDR3nt: TGTGCCAGCAGCTCGTTTAGAGGGACAGGGCACGAGCAGTACTTC
CDR3aa: CASSSFRGTGHEQYF

j_gene: TRBJ2-2
abundance: NA
d_gene: NA
v_gene: TRBV6-5
CDR3nt: TGTGCCAGCAGCCCAGACACAGTTCGCGTCGGGGAGCTGTTTTTT
CDR3aa: CASSPDTVRVGELFF

j_gene: TRBJ1-2
abundance: NA
d_gene: TRBD1
v_gene: TRBV5-1
CDR3nt: TGCGCCAGCAGCGAGGACAGGGGAGTCTATGGCTACACCTTC
CDR3aa: CASSEDRGVYGYTF

j_gene: TRBJ2-7
abundance: NA
d_gene: TRBD2
v_gene: TRBV19
CDR3nt: TGTGCCAGTAGTTGGGGACTAGCGGGAGTCGCCAACTACGAGCAGTACTTC
CDR3aa: CASSWGLAGVANYEQYF

j_gene: TRBJ2-1
abundance: NA
d_gene: TRBD2
v_gene: TRBV7-2
CDR3nt: TGTGCCAGCAGCTCAAGGACTAGCGGGGCTGAGCAGTTCTTC
CDR3aa: CASSSRTSGAEQFF

j_gene: TRBJ2-5
abundance: NA
d_gene: NA
v_gene: TRBV4-1
CDR3nt: TGCGCCAGCAGCCAAGACGTTGAGACCCAGTACTTC
CDR3aa: CASSQDVETQYF

j_gene: TRBJ2-2
abundance: NA
d_gene: TRBD2
v_gene: TRBV7-2
CDR3nt: TGTGCCAGCAGCTTAGTGGGGGGGACGAACACCGGGGAGCTGTTTTTT
CDR3aa: CASSLVGGTNTGELFF

j_gene: TRBJ2-5
abundance: once
d_gene: NA
v_gene: TRBV7-6
CDR3nt: TGTGCCAGCAGCTTCCAGGGGAGCCAAGAGACCCAGTACTTC
CDR3aa: CASSFQGSQETQYF

j_gene: TRBJ1-5
abundance: NA
d_gene: NA
v_gene: TRBV7-2
CDR3nt: TGTGCCAGCAGCTTACTCTGGTCAGGGATCCAGCCCCAGCATTTT
CDR3aa: CASSLLWSGIQPQHF

j_gene: TRBJ2-1
abundance: NA
d_gene: NA
v_gene: TRBV2
CDR3nt: TGTGCCAGCAGTCTTCTTGGACAGCTCTACAATGAGCAGTTCTTC
CDR3aa: CASSLLGQLYNEQFF

j_gene: TRBJ1-1
abundance: NA
d_gene: NA
v_gene: TRBV19
CDR3nt: TGTGCCAGTAGACCGTACAGGGAGAACACTGAAGCTTTCTTT
CDR3aa: CASRPYRENTEAFF

j_gene: TRBJ2-2
abundance: NA
d_gene: TRBD2
v_gene: TRBV5-1
CDR3nt: TGCGCCAGCAGTCGTGGACTAGCGGGAGTTTACACCGGGGAGCTGTTTTTT
CDR3aa: CASSRGLAGVYTGELFF

j_gene: TRBJ1-2
abundance: NA
d_gene: NA
v_gene: TRBV7-2
CDR3nt: TGTGCCAGCAGCTTCGGGGGAGGTACTTATGGCTACACCTTC
CDR3aa: CASSFGGGTYGYTF